This T cell receptor beta chain was found in a study of memory CD4+ T cells and cytomegalovirus serostatus (dated by TCRdb to the late 2010s). A note on the overall study: The cohort included about 33 healthy adults from Belgium, of whom 9 were CMV seropositive and approximately 24 were CMV seronegative. To replicate a published TCR-based CMV serostatus classifier, the researchers sequenced the CD4+ memory TCRbeta repertoires of a Belgian cohort whose cytomegalovirus serostatus was known.

Overall study outcomes, separate from this receptor: On the Belgian cohort, the classifier based on the original framework reached a median bootstrapped AUC of nearly 0.97, with a 95% CI of 0.76-1.00. For predicting CMV serostatus, the median bootstrapped AUC was about 0.95 using the original framework and roughly 0.92 using a US-trained random forest. Results were interpreted as suggesting that the CMV-associated TCR signature is largely present in the CD4+ memory repertoire. Only CD4+CD45RO+ memory cells were sequenced, unlike the original study, which covered naive and memory CD4+ and CD8+ populations. Of 164 previously reported CMV-associated TCRbeta sequences, over 65 appeared in the CD4+ memory repertoires, each in one to five individuals.

Concerning this clone itself: Its target antigen remains unknown. Per-base quality was not reported, and no clone a single base away is much larger than it.

Single viable CD3+CD4+CD8-CD45RO+ cells were sorted as memory CD4+ T cells on a FACSAria II. CMV serostatus was determined using a Roche Elecsys assay that detects serum IgG against CMV pp150, pp28, p38 and p52. Following thawing, total CD4+ T cells were enriched through positive selection using CD4 magnetic microbeads. Samples originated from another study that specifically interrogated the CD4+ T cell memory repertoire. Peripheral blood mononuclear cells were isolated and cryopreserved according to standard operating procedures, and serum was kept at -80 degrees C. The staining used CD3-PerCP (BW264/56), CD4-APC (RPA-T4), CD45RO-PE (UCHT1) and CD8-Pacific Orange (3B5) antibodies, and Sytox blue was used to exclude non-viable cells. The Quick-DNA Microprep Kit was used to extract genomic DNA from the sorted cells. Amplification of TCRbeta DNA was done with the immunoSEQ hsTCRbeta kit, following the protocol from the manufacturer. An Illumina MiSeq instrument was used to sequence the TCRbeta libraries. Processing in the source paper ran as follows. Removing out-of-frame sequences left a few million distinct TCRbeta sequences, an average of around 67,000 per individual. Each individual was scored using the number of 160 or so previously reported CMV-associated TCRbeta sequences that the individual carried and the total number of productive distinct TCRbeta sequences. A beta-binomial model was reimplemented in Python, and scikit-learn random forests with default parameters were trained on data from the US cohort. Classifier performance on the Belgian cohort was summarized as median AUC with percentile confidence intervals over 10,000 bootstrap iterations. TCRdb limited this immuneACCESS table to in-frame rearrangements with V and J called. A share of clones is missing; checked studies link under half to unresolved V genes, and the rest is unexplained. The V and J calls and clone size were taken over from that table, and D and trimming were inferred from the DNA. Recorded for this sample are some 48,000 clones; around four fifths of them occurred a single time. The ten largest clones take up 0.75% to 0.9% of the sample.

Material: memory CD4+ T cells from blood. This TCR derives from an adult in good health and CMV-seronegative.

At the DNA level, the sequence is TGTGCCAGCCCAGGACTAGCGGGTTTCGGGACAGATACGCAGTATTTT. This sequence encodes CASPGLAGFGTDTQYF. Recombination joined TRBV2 with TRBJ2-3, with 11 middle bases fitting TRBD2. The germline V gene encodes CDR1 SNHLY and CDR2 FYNNEI. The CDR3 starts with the cysteine, ends with the phenylalanine, and has 16 residues. The CDR3 DNA has 48 bases and is translated from base 1. Ends trimmed: V by 8 bases, J by 3 bases; bases unmatched to a gene: 10.